The source of this TCR beta chain is a study of identical twins. V lost 8 bases, J lost 2 bases, and 12 bases lay in between. The CDR3 sequence is 14 residues long. CDR1 and CDR2 (germline): KGHSH, LQKENI. A universal primer site was incorporated via template switching, and the cDNA contained unique molecular identifiers. In TCRdb, the 5' RACE reads were re-called with MiXCR into one record per CDR3 protein. The profile shows about 520,000 distinct CDR3 sequences, 22% of them singletons. This sample also belongs to another study, concerning T cells expressing NK-cell markers. In that study: Most of the eight sequenced donors tested HCMV-seropositive; one tested seronegative. About six donors carried dominant NKG2C+ clonotypes that made up roughly 1.0-8% of their CD8+ T cells. In four donors, these clonotypes also led the CD3+CD56-NKG2C+ fraction.

The sequence was obtained from a woman younger than 30 in good health. The sequenced sample consisted of CD4+ T cells sorted from blood. V usage is TRBV18 and J usage is TRBJ2-2, with D perhaps TRBD1 (6 bases). The CDR3 bases are TGTGCCAGCACGGGACAAACCAACACCGGGGAGCTGTTTTTT. Protein sequence: CASTGQTNTGELFF.